This TCR beta chain was captured by sequencing in a study of Graves' ophthalmopathy and Graves' hyperthyroidism. Whole-study context: Prior to any treatment, peripheral blood was collected at the time of initial diagnosis. Whole-study results and caveats: Using 13 signatures, a model distinguished ophthalmopathy from stable hyperthyroidism, reaching roughly 90% sensitivity and about 81% specificity. Both an approximately 70% sensitivity and a 72.22% specificity characterized the model's predictions of ophthalmopathy progression. The authors also found most expanded thyroid clonotypes above 0.001 frequency in blood.

The TCR beta CDR3 regions underwent amplification from RNA transcripts. After a first-round RT-PCR with HTBI primers, a second-round multiplex PCR was run. Each CDR3 protein gets one entry after TCRdb re-called the multiplex PCR reads with MiXCR. Of around 470,000 distinct CDR3 sequences in the sample, under 15% are singletons; the top ten hold 9.8%. This clonotype was recorded many times. Its matching antigen is unknown. CDR3 length equals 15 residues. In germline, CDR1 is MDHEN, CDR2 SYDVKM. The V end lost 2 bases, the J end lost 0 bases, and 8 bases lay between the germline ends. This TCR was recovered from a woman in her 30s with Graves' ophthalmopathy. V gene TRBV28 combines with J gene TRBJ1-5; D call uncertain. The sequenced material came from blood. The CDR3, as DNA: TGTGCCAGCAGTTTAATGGGGATTAGCAATCAGCCCCAGCATTTT. It encodes CASSLMGISNQPQHF. The variable domain in full, completed from reference TRBV28 and TRBJ1-5, reads DVKVTQSSRYLVKRTGEKVFLECVQDMDHENMFWYRQDPGLGLRLIYFSYDVKMKEKGDIPEGYSVSREKKERFSLILESASTNQTSMYLCASSLMGISNQPQHFGDGTRLSIL.